This T cell receptor beta chain emerged from a study of radiotherapy plus CTLA-4 blockade in lung cancer. The CDR3 is 17 residues long. Per germline, CDR1 MGHRA and CDR2 YSYEKL. Unmatched junction bases numbered 11, after V lost 0 bases and J lost 4 bases. As regards this clone: Its cognate antigen is unknown.

The study treated chemo-refractory metastatic non-small-cell lung cancer patients with focal radiation plus ipilimumab CTLA-4 blockade. Study-level points and caveats: Following radiotherapy plus ipilimumab, tumor-derived TCR clones expanded in the blood. The best prediction of response reportedly came from early blood T cell clone dynamics, with interferon-beta.

Method: immunoSEQ multiplex PCR; TCRdb's copy keeps in-frame clones and lacks some. The sample yields 90,000 to 100,000 clones, 80% to 85% seen once. The TCR was taken from a human donor with non-small cell lung cancer that progressed on radiotherapy plus ipilimumab. V is TRBV4-1 and J is TRBJ2-7; TRBD2 matches 8 bases. The material sequenced was peripheral blood, taken from a patient treated with radiotherapy plus ipilimumab. CDR3 DNA sequence: TGCGCCAGCAGCCAAGATCCTAGAGCGGGAGAACAGTACGAGCAGTACTTC. This encodes CASSQDPRAGEQYEQYF.